This T cell receptor (beta chain) was profiled in a study of cytomegalovirus exposure and HLA in healthy donors. Whole-study context: The study's early data release held some 85 million unique TCRs from HLA-typed donors.

Germline V gives CDR1 SSHAT, CDR2 FNYEAQ (reference sequence). This CDR3 has 14 residues. The PCR ran on 60 Vbeta and 13 Jbeta primers. TCRdb's copy holds only in-frame clones and misses some; the assay was immunoSEQ multiplex PCR. The table shows 150,000 or so clones, with 65% to 80% occurring only once. As regards this clone: One end of the junction does not line up with germline, which may come from a read error.

The specimen was PBMCs. This receptor was taken from a woman aged 40-49 years in good health and CMV-seronegative. The chain couples TRBV7-7 to TRBJ1-2; weak D call: TRBD1 (6 bases). The DNA of the CDR3 is TGTGCTAGCAGCACCGGCGGGGGGGCTCGGGGCTACACCTTC. Translating gives CASSTGGGARGYTF.